The 30 T cell receptor beta chains given below trace back to one sample, sequenced in a study of cytomegalovirus exposure and HLA in healthy donors. PCR amplification relied on 60 Vbeta primers (plus 13 Jbeta primers). Produced via immunoSEQ multiplex PCR; TCRdb's table is partial and in-frame only. The sample has 100,000 or so clones, 84% seen once. Sequencing used PBMCs. The receptors here all came from a man aged 18 to 29 in good health and CMV-seronegative.

V gene TRBV6-1 combines with J gene TRBJ1-1; D unresolved. This CDR3 contains 12 residues. V lost 0 bases, J lost 7 bases, and 6 bases lay in between. Germline CDR1 reads MNHNS; CDR2 reads SASEGT. CDR3 DNA: TGTGCCAGCAGTGAAGCAGGAGGTGAAGCTTTCTTT. This codes for CASSEAGGEAFF.

The V gene is TRBV27, the J gene TRBJ2-7; 8 positions agree with TRBD1. Germline assignment: CDR1 MNHEY and CDR2 SMNVEV (reference sequence). V lost 5 bases and J lost 5; bases outside the gene matches: 8. This CDR3 has 14 residues. The CDR3 coding sequence is TGTGCCAGCAGTGTAACAGGGGGTAGTCACGAGCAGTACTTC. It yields the protein CASSVTGGSHEQYF.

This chain uses TRBV19 with TRBJ1-1, with a tentative D call TRBD1 (5 bases). From germline, CDR1 is LNHDA and CDR2 SQIVND (reference sequence). V lost 6 bases to trimming and J lost 5 bases, with 10 bases between them. The CDR3 runs 12 residues. The CDR3 loop is CASRVGGTEAFF. The CDR3 DNA reads TGTGCCAGTAGGGTGGGGGGAACTGAAGCTTTCTTT.

This rearrangement joins TRBV4-3 to TRBJ2-2; 10 nucleotides agree with TRBD2. The CDR3 extends over 18 amino acids. V lost 4 bases to trimming and J lost 3 bases; unmatched junction nucleotides: 11. Germline assignment: CDR1 LGHNA and CDR2 YSLEER. The CDR3 bases are TGCGCCAGCAGCCGGGGGTGGTCTCTAGCGGGAGACACCGGGGAGCTGTTTTTT. As protein: CASSRGWSLAGDTGELFF.

The chain joins TRBV23-1 to TRBJ2-7; TRBD1 matches 8 bases. TRBV23-1 is classed as an ORF, of uncertain function. After removal of 4 bases from V and 4 bases from J, the junction contained 3 bases not matched to a gene. The CDR3 length is 13 residues. This CDR3 reads CASSRQGTYEQYF. CDR3 bases: TGCGCCAGCAGTCGACAGGGGACTTACGAGCAGTACTTC.

Concerning this clone: Other DNA sequences from this sample encode an identical CDR3 as well. The V gene is TRBV29-1, the J gene TRBJ2-2; the D gene is possibly TRBD1 (6 bases). Trimming cost V 7 bases and J 2 bases, with 11 bases left between them. The CDR3 consists of 13 residues. From germline, CDR1 is SQVTM and CDR2 ANQGSEA. The CDR3, as DNA: TGCAGCGCCAAGACAGGAAACACCGGGGAGCTGTTTTTT. Amino acid sequence: CSAKTGNTGELFF.

The chain employs TRBV27 and TRBJ1-6; the D is unclear. The V gene's germline CDR1 is MNHEY and CDR2 SMNVEV (reference sequence). V lost 3 bases to trimming and J lost 10 bases, with 10 bases between them. CDR3 length equals 13 residues. The CDR3 loop reads CASSLVGSSPLHF. The CDR3 DNA reads TGTGCCAGCAGTTTGGTAGGGAGCTCACCCCTCCACTTT.

This clone appeared once. The chain combines TRBV9 with TRBJ2-2; 8 nucleotides align to TRBD1. The V segment lost 5 bases and the J segment 6 bases; nucleotides outside the gene matches: 9. The CDR3 spans 15 residues. In germline, CDR1 is SGDLS, CDR2 YYNGEE. CDR3 sequence (DNA): TGTGCCAGCAGTGGGACAGGACTAAACCCCGGGGAGCTGTTTTTT. Amino acid sequence: CASSGTGLNPGELFF.

The genes are TRBV10-3 and TRBJ1-5, with 8 bases matching TRBD1. Germline V gene data show CDR1 as ENHRY and CDR2 as SYGVKD. The J segment lost 6 bases and the V segment lost 3 bases, leaving 10 bases of the junction unmatched. This CDR3 has 16 amino acids. This chain's CDR3 is CAISDPGQGRRQPQHF. CDR3 sequence (DNA): TGTGCCATCAGTGACCCCGGACAGGGTCGGCGTCAGCCCCAGCATTTT.

Details on this clone: The same CDR3 also results from other DNA sequences found in this sample. The rearrangement joins TRBV19 to TRBJ1-5, with a weak D call TRBD1 (6 bases). The germline V gene encodes CDR1 LNHDA and CDR2 SQIVND (reference sequence). V lost 5 bases and J 6 bases, leaving 17 bases between the germline ends. This CDR3 has 15 amino acids. The CDR3 here is CASSLRQGRGQPQHF. The CDR3 bases are TGTGCCAGTAGTTTACGGCAGGGGAGAGGTCAGCCCCAGCATTTT.

The V call is TRBV6-5, the J call TRBJ1-1; D uncertain. The CDR3 runs to 14 residues. The V gene's germline CDR1 is MNHEY and CDR2 SVGAGI. Deletions cut 10 bases from V and 6 bases from J, with 21 bases between. The chain's CDR3 is CAISRGAARSEAFF. CDR3 in DNA: TGTGCCATTTCGCGAGGAGCGGCGAGGTCTGAAGCTTTCTTT.

V usage is TRBV5-4 and J usage is TRBJ2-1, with TRBD2 matching 12 bases. V gave up 5 bases and J gave up 6 bases; unmatched junction bases: 9. The CDR3 is 16 residues long. Germline V lookup: CDR1 SGHNT, CDR2 YYREEE (reference sequence). This CDR3 is CASSFALAGGPNEQFF. As DNA, the CDR3 is TGTGCCAGCAGTTTTGCCCTAGCGGGAGGGCCCAATGAGCAGTTCTTC.

This clone was counted a few times. The chain has TRBV2 and TRBJ1-1; no clear D gene. The CDR3 spans 14 residues. CDR1 and CDR2 (germline): SNHLY, FYNNEI. The V gene lost 11 bases and the J gene lost 5 bases, with 21 bases spanning the gap. CDR3 sequence (DNA): TGTGCCGCCGGGGATGACGCGGCGGTTACTGAAGCTTTCTTT. Translated, it gives CAAGDDAAVTEAFF. The full variable domain, completed using reference TRBV2 and TRBJ1-1, is EPEVTQTPSHQVTQMGQEVILRCVPISNHLYFYWYRQILGQKVEFLVSFYNNEISEKSEIFDDQFSVERPDGSNFTLKIRSTKLEDSAMYFCAAGDDAAVTEAFFGQGTRLTVV.

The rearrangement links TRBV9 to TRBJ2-7; no clear D. CDR3 length equals 15 residues. Looked up from germline, CDR1 is SGDLS and CDR2 is YYNGEE. Trimming cost V 0 bases and J 2 bases, with 12 bases left between them. For the CDR3, the DNA is TGTGCCAGCAGCGTAGGGCATGTGGAGACCTACGAGCAGTACTTC. This translates into CASSVGHVETYEQYF.

V gene TRBV7-9 combines with J gene TRBJ2-1; no definite D call. Germline V gives CDR1 SEHNR, CDR2 FQNEAQ (reference sequence). The CDR3 spans 16 residues. Trimming removed 1 base at V and 10 bases at J, with 20 bases between. In nucleotides, the CDR3 is TGTGCCAGCAGCTTAGTGGTAGCTGCAACCCAACTAGAGCAGTTCTTC. Residues: CASSLVVAATQLEQFF.

CDR3: CASREQGRKYNEQFF. The DNA for the CDR3 is TGTGCCAGCAGAGAACAGGGGCGCAAGTACAATGAGCAGTTCTTC. The chain joins TRBV6-5 to TRBJ2-1; 7 bases are shared with TRBD1. Germline V lookup: CDR1 MNHEY, CDR2 SVGAGI. The CDR3 has 15 residues. Trimming took 6 bases from V and 4 from J; bases not matched to a gene: 9.

DNA for the CDR3: TGTGCCAGCAGTCTAGCAGTAACGGCCGGGGAGCTGTTTTTT. It codes for CASSLAVTAGELFF. The chain is built from TRBV28 and TRBJ2-2, with D possibly matching TRBD2 (5 bases). Germline-derived CDR1 and CDR2 are MDHEN and SYDVKM. The V end was cut by 5 bases, the J end by 6 bases, with 13 bases between. This CDR3 has 14 residues.

The chain joins TRBV7-8 to TRBJ2-1; 12 bases match TRBD2. CDR3 length: 18 amino acids. Germline V gene data show CDR1 as SGHVS and CDR2 as FQNEAQ. V shed 5 bases and J 4 bases; nucleotides not matched to a gene: 12. In DNA form, the CDR3 reads TGTGCCAGCAGCACTGGGACTAGCGGGTGGGGAGGGTACAATGAGCAGTTCTTC. Translating gives CASSTGTSGWGGYNEQFF.

Remarks on this clone: One end of the junction is discordant with germline, which a read error may explain. The chain links TRBV28 to TRBJ1-4, with a possible D match to TRBD1 (6 bases). The CDR3 is 14 residues long. The germline V gene encodes CDR1 MDHEN and CDR2 SYDVKM. CDR3 protein: CASSLSTGWEKLFF. CDR3 nucleotide sequence: TGTGCCAGCAGTTTATCTACAGGGTGGGAAAAGCTGTTTTTT. Variable domain in full (rest from reference TRBV28 and TRBJ1-4): DVKVTQSSRYLVKRTGEKVFLECVQDMDHENMFWYRQDPGLGLRLIYFSYDVKMKEKGDIPEGYSVSREKKERFSLILESASTNQTSMYLCASSLSTGWEKLFFGSGTQLSVL.

The genes are TRBV20-1 and TRBJ1-1, with unresolved D. CDR3 length equals 11 residues. From germline, CDR1 is DFQATT and CDR2 SNEGSKA (reference sequence). Trimming shortened V by 3 bases and J by 5 bases, and 7 bases separated the two germline ends. The CDR3 DNA reads TGCAGTGCTAGCCCGGTTACTGAAGCTTTCTTT. Translating it yields CSASPVTEAFF.

This chain joins TRBV27 and TRBJ1-2, with 8 bases identical to TRBD1. V lost 5 bases to trimming and J lost 4 bases; unmatched junction nucleotides: 18. CDR1 and CDR2 from the germline V gene are MNHEY and SMNVEV (reference sequence). There are 18 residues in the CDR3. The CDR3 nucleotides are TGTGCCAGCAGTCCCGAAACTTCCGGGACAGGATTACCCTATGGCTACACCTTC. It specifies CASSPETSGTGLPYGYTF.

The CDR3 DNA is TGTGCCAGCACCCCCCTCGGACAGTCCAATCAGCCCCAGCATTTT. This codes for CASTPLGQSNQPQHF. The rearrangement joins TRBV6-1 to TRBJ1-5, with a tentative D call TRBD1 (6 bases). V lost 7 bases and J 3 bases, leaving 16 bases between the germline ends. This CDR3 spans 15 amino acids. In germline, CDR1 is MNHNS, CDR2 SASEGT.

The chain is built from TRBV30 and TRBJ1-2; 8 bases agree with TRBD1. CDR1 and CDR2 from the germline V gene are GTSNPN and SVGIG (reference sequence). The CDR3 is 13 residues long. V gave up 4 bases and J gave up 8 bases; unmatched junction bases: 9. For the CDR3, the DNA is TGTGCCTGGAAGGTAGCGGACAGGGACGGCTACACCTTC. As protein: CAWKVADRDGYTF.

CDR3 nucleotide sequence: TGCGCCAGCTCCGCTGGAGGATGGTCCTACGAGCAGTACTTC. It encodes CASSAGGWSYEQYF. The rearrangement links TRBV5-1 to TRBJ2-7; a possible D gene is TRBD2 (5 bases). Looked up from germline, CDR1 is SGHRS and CDR2 is YFSETQ. The CDR3 covers 14 residues. Trimming removed 7 bases at V and 1 base at J, with 15 bases between.

CDR3 nucleotide sequence: TGTGCCAGCAGTGGGGACAGGGGGTTAATGAACACTGAAGCTTTCTTT. Amino acid sequence: CASSGDRGLMNTEAFF. The V call is TRBV25-1, the J call TRBJ1-1, with TRBD1 identical over 11 bases. J was trimmed by 0 bases and V by 4 bases; bases with no gene match: 4. CDR3 size: 16 residues. The germline V gene encodes CDR1 MGHDK and CDR2 SYGVNS.

A few counts support this clone. This chain joins TRBV2 and TRBJ2-5, with a possible D match to TRBD2 (6 bases). Germline values: CDR1 SNHLY, CDR2 FYNNEI. V was clipped by 0 bases and J by 4 bases, with 9 bases between them. The CDR3 runs 14 residues. CDR3 in amino acids: CASSEAEGIETQYF. DNA of the CDR3: TGTGCCAGCAGTGAAGCGGAGGGAATAGAGACCCAGTACTTC. The full variable domain, in which reference TRBV2 and TRBJ2-5 provide the parts outside the CDR3, is EPEVTQTPSHQVTQMGQEVILRCVPISNHLYFYWYRQILGQKVEFLVSFYNNEISEKSEIFDDQFSVERPDGSNFTLKIRSTKLEDSAMYFCASSEAEGIETQYFGPGTRLLVL.

The chain combines TRBV27 with TRBJ2-3; D remains ambiguous. The CDR3 sequence is 13 residues long. Trimming removed 4 bases at V and 0 bases at J, with 5 bases between. The germline gives CDR1 MNHEY, CDR2 SMNVEV (reference sequence). CDR3 amino acids: CASSSYSTDTQYF. The CDR3 nucleotides read TGTGCCAGCAGTTCGTATAGCACAGATACGCAGTATTTT.

The chain has TRBV4-2 and TRBJ1-1; D is unclear. This CDR3 has 17 amino acids. The germline V and J ends were trimmed by 0 bases and 3 bases, with 17 bases remaining between them. Germline V lookup: CDR1 LGHNA, CDR2 YNFKEQ. In DNA form, the CDR3 reads TGTGCCAGCAGCCAAGAGGGGAGTTCGGGGTGGGACACTGAAGCTTTCTTT. It specifies CASSQEGSSGWDTEAFF.

The chain couples TRBV19 to TRBJ1-5; D is unresolved. Germline lookup yields CDR1 LNHDA and CDR2 SQIVND (reference sequence). CDR3 size: 12 residues. V shed 8 bases and J shed 9 bases, with 14 bases lying between them. CDR3 residues: CASGHSPRPQHF. The CDR3 coding sequence is TGTGCCAGTGGGCATTCGCCCCGGCCCCAGCATTTT.

This chain links TRBV28 with TRBJ1-4, with 8 bases lining up with TRBD1. The CDR3 contains 15 residues. Trimming cost V 3 bases and J 8 bases; bases outside gene matches: 8. CDR1 is MDHEN and CDR2 is SYDVKM in the germline V gene. CDR3 sequence reads: CASSLEGTGKEKLFF. In DNA, the CDR3 is TGTGCCAGCAGTTTGGAGGGGACAGGAAAGGAAAAACTGTTTTTT. The variable domain in full, completed from reference TRBV28 and TRBJ1-4, reads DVKVTQSSRYLVKRTGEKVFLECVQDMDHENMFWYRQDPGLGLRLIYFSYDVKMKEKGDIPEGYSVSREKKERFSLILESASTNQTSMYLCASSLEGTGKEKLFFGSGTQLSVL.